The T cell receptor (beta chain) under discussion was sequenced for a study of T cell repertoires in cytomegalovirus infection. As for the study in general: From public TCR beta signatures came an indication of both CMV infection and matching HLA type. Study conclusions and caveats: HLA-C-restricted CMV-specific TCR beta clonotypes prevailed in the ex vivo response.

Trimming pared 6 bases from V and 7 bases from J, leaving 9 bases between. The CDR3 extends over 12 amino acids. In germline, CDR1 is SGHAT, CDR2 FQNNGV. This clonotype was picked up one time. What it binds is not known. TCRdb re-called the reads through MiXCR, storing one row per CDR3 protein. Of approximately 1,000,000 distinct CDR3 sequences listed, around 30% are singletons. The source is a human donor in good health (CMV status not recorded). Some clones in this sample may be carry-over from other donors' samples. This rearrangement joins TRBV11-2 to TRBJ2-2; D is ambiguous. The material sequenced was cultured CD8+ T cells from PBMCs, taken from culture after CMV antigen stimulation. CDR3 region: CASRFGDGELFF. As DNA, the CDR3 is TGTGCCAGCAGATTTGGCGACGGGGAGCTGTTTTTT.